The text below deals with one TCR beta chain. Its antigen remains unknown. These data come from a study of early T cells in non-severe SARS-CoV-2 infection. In the study overall: Bulk RNA isolated from unsorted whole blood underwent sequencing; chains were not paired. Study-level points and caveats: Database matching using VDJdb favored anti-spike CD8 responses, with private and CD4 specificities left missing.

V gave up 6 bases and J gave up 9 bases, with 18 bases separating them. Germline V gene lookup returns CDR1 LNHDA and CDR2 SQIVND (reference sequence). The CDR3 length is 14 residues. Individual cDNA molecules received unique molecular identifiers during library preparation. MiXCR, applied by TCRdb to the 5' RACE reads, yields one record per CDR3 protein. This table has roughly 100,000 distinct CDR3 sequences, 14% appearing once. The material sequenced was whole blood. The rearrangement joins TRBV19 to TRBJ1-5; D uncertain. The receptor was isolated from an adult who was a healthcare worker with PCR-confirmed SARS-CoV-2 infection or an uninfected control (not recorded which). Written as DNA, the CDR3 is TGTGCCAGTAGGCGGACGGGGAGCCAATGGCCCCAGCATTTT. Protein: CASRRTGSQWPQHF.